These T cell receptor beta chains were read from a single sample in a study of T cell responses to AZD1222 COVID-19 vaccine. Only in-frame clones appear in the TCRdb table, and some are missing; sequencing was by immunoSEQ multiplex PCR. The table has 150,000 to 180,000 clones, 85% to 90% seen once. The starting material was peripheral blood, obtained on day 0 of MenACWY control vaccination. These receptors came from an adult in good health. The CDR3 runs from the conserved cysteine through the conserved F or W. The D gene is left open where the match is weak. Expanded clones are given a class, and other clones once, few, many or no size at all.

size	V	D	J	DNA	CDR3
-	TRBV7-2	TRBD2	TRBJ2-7	TGTGCCAGCAGCGGCAGCGGGGGGGTAGGGCAGTACTTC	CASSGSGGVGQYF
few	TRBV5-1	TRBD2	TRBJ2-2	TGCGCCAGCAGCATAGCGGGGAGTCAGGCCGGGGAGCTGTTTTTT	CASSIAGSQAGELFF
-	TRBV5-6	TRBD1	TRBJ1-1	TGTGCCAGCAGCTTCGGTTCGACAGGGAGGTTTGAAGCTTTCTTT	CASSFGSTGRFEAFF
-	TRBV28	TRBD1	TRBJ1-2	TGTGCCAGCAGTCCGAGCCTTAGGGACAGGGGCTACACCTTC	CASSPSLRDRGYTF
-	TRBV29-1	TRBD1	TRBJ2-5	TGCAGCGTTGTTCGCAGGGGGCGTGGGGAGACCCAGTACTTC	CSVVRRGRGETQYF
-	TRBV25-1	-	TRBJ1-1	TGTGCCAGCAGTCCCCCCGGCAGGGCCAGAACTGAAGCTTTCTTT	CASSPPGRARTEAFF
-	TRBV5-4	-	TRBJ1-2	TGTGCCAGCAGCCGAGACAGTGGCTACACCTTC	CASSRDSGYTF
-	TRBV11-2	-	TRBJ2-2	TGTGCCAGCAGCTCTATACCCCGGACTAAGAACACCGGGGAGCTGTTTTTT	CASSSIPRTKNTGELFF
-	TRBV28	-	TRBJ1-5	TGTGCCAGCAGTTTGACAGTATATCAGCCCCAGCATTTT	CASSLTVYQPQHF
-	TRBV19	-	TRBJ1-5	TGTGCCAGTAGTATGACAGCTTATAGCAATCAGCCCCAGCATTTT	CASSMTAYSNQPQHF
-	TRBV5-4	TRBD2	TRBJ2-1	TGTGCCAGCACCCGGACTAGCGGACCAAACAATGAGCAGTTCTTC	CASTRTSGPNNEQFF
-	TRBV5-1	-	TRBJ1-6	TGCGCCAGCAGCTTAGAGGGGGTCAATTCACCCCTCCACTTT	CASSLEGVNSPLHF
-	TRBV14	-	TRBJ1-2	TGTGCCAGCAGCCAAGAAATCGGCGGGTCCTATGGCTACACCTTC	CASSQEIGGSYGYTF
few	TRBV7-2	-	TRBJ1-2	TGTGCCAGCAGCTCGACCCCTTCTACTCTACTCTCCTATGGCTACACCTTC	CASSSTPSTLLSYGYTF
-	TRBV27	TRBD1	TRBJ1-2	TGTGCCAGCAGGTCAACAGGGGGACACTATGGCTACACCTTC	CASRSTGGHYGYTF
-	TRBV27	TRBD2	TRBJ2-2	TGTGCCAGCAGTTTCCCCTTGACTAGCGGGAGTATCGGGGAGCTGTTTTTT	CASSFPLTSGSIGELFF
-	TRBV5-5	-	TRBJ2-5	TGTGCCAGCAGCTTCGACGGACGGATACAAGAGACCCAGTACTTC	CASSFDGRIQETQYF
-	TRBV28	-	TRBJ1-2	TGTGCCAGCAGTTTAGCAGATTCCTCCGTCTATGGCTACACCTTC	CASSLADSSVYGYTF
few	TRBV19	TRBD1	TRBJ2-1	TGTGCCAGTACCCCGACAGGGGACAATGAGCAGTTCTTC	CASTPTGDNEQFF
-	TRBV7-2	TRBD1	TRBJ1-4	TGTGCCAGCAGCTCCAGGGGGGTCAAAAATGAAAAACTGTTTTTT	CASSSRGVKNEKLFF
-	TRBV18	-	TRBJ1-2	TGTGCCAGCTCACCACCGGGGGGAAAATATGGCTACACCTTC	CASSPPGGKYGYTF
-	TRBV6-5	-	TRBJ1-4	TGTGCCAGCCGACAGTGGGGCAGCAATGAAAAACTGTTTTTT	CASRQWGSNEKLFF
-	TRBV4-3	-	TRBJ2-1	TGCGCCAGCAGCCAACCCGGAGGGGTCAATGAGCAGTTCTTC	CASSQPGGVNEQFF
-	TRBV29-1	TRBD1	TRBJ1-1	TGCAGCGTTGTGTATACAGGGGGGTGGACTGAAGCTTTCTTT	CSVVYTGGWTEAFF
-	TRBV2	TRBD1	TRBJ1-5	TGTGCCAGCAATTCGTACAGGGGTGGGGGTCAGCCCCAGCATTTT	CASNSYRGGGQPQHF